This T cell receptor (beta chain) was retrieved from a study of cytomegalovirus exposure and HLA in healthy donors. Germline V lookup: CDR1 SGHDN, CDR2 FVKESK. CDR3 length: 12 amino acids. Trimming took 4 bases from V and 8 from J, leaving 9 bases between them. PCR used 60 Vbeta primers and 13 Jbeta primers. Clones were sequenced by immunoSEQ multiplex PCR, and TCRdb holds only the in-frame ones, with some missing. The sample holds about 40,000 clones. The V and J genes are TRBV14 and TRBJ2-1; tentatively, D is TRBD1 (5 bases). Sequencing was done on a sample of PBMCs. The origin of this receptor is a man aged 30 to 45 in good health and CMV-seronegative. Written as DNA, the CDR3 is TGTGCCAGCAGCCGAGGCAGGGATGAGCAGTTCTTC. This translates into CASSRGRDEQFF.